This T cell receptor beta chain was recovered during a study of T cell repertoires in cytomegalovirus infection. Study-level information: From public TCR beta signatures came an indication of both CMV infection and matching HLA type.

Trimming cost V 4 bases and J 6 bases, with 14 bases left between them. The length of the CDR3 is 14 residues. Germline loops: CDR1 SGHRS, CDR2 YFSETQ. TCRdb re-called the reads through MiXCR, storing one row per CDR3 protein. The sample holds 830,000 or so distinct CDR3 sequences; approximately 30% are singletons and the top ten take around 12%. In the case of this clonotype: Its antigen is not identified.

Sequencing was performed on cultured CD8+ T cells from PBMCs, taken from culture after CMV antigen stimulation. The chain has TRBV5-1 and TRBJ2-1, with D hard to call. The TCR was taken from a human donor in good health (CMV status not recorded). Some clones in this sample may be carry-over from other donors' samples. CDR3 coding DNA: TGCGCCAGCAGCCCGGGTCGGTCCGGCAATGAGCAGTTCTTC. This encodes CASSPGRSGNEQFF. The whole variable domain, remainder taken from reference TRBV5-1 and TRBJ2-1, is KAGVTQTPRYLIKTRGQQVTLSCSPISGHRSVSWYQQTPGQGLQFLFEYFSETQRNKGNFPGRFSGRQFSNSRSEMNVSTLELGDSALYLCASSPGRSGNEQFFGPGTRLTVL.